Listed below are T cell receptor beta chains from one sample, sequenced in a study of blood T cell repertoires in COVID-19. Some clones are missing from TCRdb's copy, which holds only in-frame ones; the method was immunoSEQ multiplex PCR. Of around 290,000 clones listed, 89% are singletons. Sequenced input: PBMCs or T cells enriched from blood (not recorded which). The receptors stem from a woman aged 40 to 55 who had recovered from COVID-19. Each CDR3 is given without its conserved first and last residue. Each record gives: V gene, J gene, D gene, clone size, CDR3 protein. D genes are given only for firm matches. Rows may omit the clone size; those that give it use once, few, many or a size class.

TRBV6-6,TRBJ1-3,TRBD1,few,ASSPQTGGWGGNTIY
TRBV5-1,TRBJ2-3,-,-,ASSLQAETSTDTQY
TRBV2,TRBJ1-2,TRBD1,-,ASRDRGYGYT
TRBV20-1,TRBJ1-2,-,-,SASGVGSLGGYT
TRBV15,TRBJ1-3,-,few,ATSRDQGQGNTIY
TRBV9,TRBJ2-5,TRBD2,-,ASSVGRDSGAFQETQY
TRBV7-3,TRBJ2-7,-,-,ASSVRPEGEQY
TRBV15,TRBJ1-5,-,-,ATSRGHNQPQH
TRBV19,TRBJ2-3,TRBD2,-,ASRSLGLAGAGDTQY
TRBV14,TRBJ2-1,TRBD2,-,ASSQEVLAGLGYNEQF
TRBV2,TRBJ2-2,-,-,ASSLLVPNTGELF
TRBV28,TRBJ1-1,-,-,ASSLRQVAAEAF
TRBV7-9,TRBJ1-2,TRBD1,-,ASSRDSFNYGYT
TRBV19,TRBJ2-2,TRBD1,-,ASRPQTGANTGELF
TRBV24-1,TRBJ1-2,-,-,ATVRVGARHGYT
TRBV30,TRBJ2-2,TRBD2,few,AWSPRWGLAGTQAGELF
TRBV27,TRBJ2-7,TRBD2,-,ASSLSGLAGELSSYEQY
TRBV5-6,TRBJ1-2,-,-,ASSSEPGQDV
TRBV7-8,TRBJ1-5,-,-,ASSLTVAGGKLYSNQPQH
TRBV3-1/TRBV3-2,TRBJ1-6,-,-,ASSPRQNSPLH
TRBV25-1,TRBJ1-5,TRBD1,-,ASSDRGYSNQPQH
TRBV18,TRBJ2-5,-,-,ASSPNRGETQY
TRBV19,TRBJ2-7,-,-,ASSLDSGIPYEQY
TRBV14,TRBJ1-1,-,-,ASSRAGMNTEAF
TRBV29-1,TRBJ2-1,-,-,SVGRGSSYNEQF
TRBV2,TRBJ2-3,-,-,ASSGARGVSDTQY
TRBV24-1,TRBJ1-1,TRBD1,-,ATSDPGTGSAF
TRBV7-8,TRBJ1-6,-,-,ASSLDPVSYNSPLH
TRBV7-3,TRBJ2-1,TRBD1,once,ASSPGTGGREQF
TRBV3-1/TRBV3-2,TRBJ1-3,-,-,ASSQVVWGDSGNTIY
TRBV6-4,TRBJ2-3,-,few,ASSDGQATDTQY
TRBV18,TRBJ1-1,TRBD1,few,ASSQGQGARANTEAF
TRBV5-1,TRBJ2-1,-,-,ASSLAVIADNEQF
TRBV25-1,TRBJ2-7,-,once,ASSESSGYEQY
TRBV30,TRBJ2-2,TRBD2,-,ACPGTSNTGELF
TRBV15,TRBJ1-3,-,-,ATSRGAGGNTIY
TRBV5-4,TRBJ1-2,-,-,ASSLDSYGYT
TRBV12-3/TRBV12-4,TRBJ1-1,-,-,ASSLTRTEAF
TRBV2,TRBJ1-2,-,-,ASTLWGETT
TRBV5-1,TRBJ2-5,TRBD1,-,ASSSDRTGSQETQY
TRBV19,TRBJ2-7,TRBD1,-,ASRGRQGSEQY
TRBV2,TRBJ2-7,TRBD2,-,ASSGLAGAYEQY